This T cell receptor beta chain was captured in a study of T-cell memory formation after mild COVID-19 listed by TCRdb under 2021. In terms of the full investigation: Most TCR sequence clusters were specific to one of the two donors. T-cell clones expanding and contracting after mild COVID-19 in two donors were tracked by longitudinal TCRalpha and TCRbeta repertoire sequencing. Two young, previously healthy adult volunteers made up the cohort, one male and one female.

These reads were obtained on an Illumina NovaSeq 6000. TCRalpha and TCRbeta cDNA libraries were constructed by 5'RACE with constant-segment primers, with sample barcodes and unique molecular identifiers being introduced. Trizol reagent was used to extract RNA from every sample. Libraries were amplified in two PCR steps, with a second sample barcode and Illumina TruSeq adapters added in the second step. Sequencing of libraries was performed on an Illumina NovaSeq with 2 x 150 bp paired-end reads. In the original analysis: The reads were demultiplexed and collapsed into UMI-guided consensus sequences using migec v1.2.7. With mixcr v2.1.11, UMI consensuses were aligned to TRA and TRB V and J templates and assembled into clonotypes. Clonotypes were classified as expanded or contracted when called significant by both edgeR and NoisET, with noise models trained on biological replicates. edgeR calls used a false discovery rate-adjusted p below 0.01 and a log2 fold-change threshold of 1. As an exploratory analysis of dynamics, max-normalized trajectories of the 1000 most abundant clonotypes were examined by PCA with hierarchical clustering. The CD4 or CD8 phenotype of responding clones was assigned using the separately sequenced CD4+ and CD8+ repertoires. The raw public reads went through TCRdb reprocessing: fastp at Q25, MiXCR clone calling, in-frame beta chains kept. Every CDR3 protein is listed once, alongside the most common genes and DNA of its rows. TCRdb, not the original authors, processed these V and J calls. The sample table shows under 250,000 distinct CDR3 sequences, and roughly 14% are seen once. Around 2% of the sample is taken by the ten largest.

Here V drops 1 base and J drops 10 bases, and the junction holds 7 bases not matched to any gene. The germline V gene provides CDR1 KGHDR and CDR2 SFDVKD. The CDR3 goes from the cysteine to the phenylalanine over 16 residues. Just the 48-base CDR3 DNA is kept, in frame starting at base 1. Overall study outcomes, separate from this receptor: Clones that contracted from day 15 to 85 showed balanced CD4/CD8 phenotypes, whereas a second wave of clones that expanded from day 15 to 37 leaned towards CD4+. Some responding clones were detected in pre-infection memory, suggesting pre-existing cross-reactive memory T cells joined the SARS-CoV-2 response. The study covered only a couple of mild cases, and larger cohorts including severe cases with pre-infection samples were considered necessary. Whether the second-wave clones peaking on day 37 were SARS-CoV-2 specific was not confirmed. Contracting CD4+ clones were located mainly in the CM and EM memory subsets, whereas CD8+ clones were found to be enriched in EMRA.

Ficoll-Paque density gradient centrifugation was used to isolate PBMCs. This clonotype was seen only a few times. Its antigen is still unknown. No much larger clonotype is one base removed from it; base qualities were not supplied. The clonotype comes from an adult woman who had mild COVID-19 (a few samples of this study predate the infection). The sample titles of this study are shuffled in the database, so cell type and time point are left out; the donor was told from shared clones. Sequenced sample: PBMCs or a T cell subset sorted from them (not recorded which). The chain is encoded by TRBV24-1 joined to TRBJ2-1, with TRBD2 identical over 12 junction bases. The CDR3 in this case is CATSDFSASGREEQFF. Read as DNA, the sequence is TGTGCCACCAGTGATTTTTCGGCTAGCGGGAGGGAGGAGCAGTTCTTC.